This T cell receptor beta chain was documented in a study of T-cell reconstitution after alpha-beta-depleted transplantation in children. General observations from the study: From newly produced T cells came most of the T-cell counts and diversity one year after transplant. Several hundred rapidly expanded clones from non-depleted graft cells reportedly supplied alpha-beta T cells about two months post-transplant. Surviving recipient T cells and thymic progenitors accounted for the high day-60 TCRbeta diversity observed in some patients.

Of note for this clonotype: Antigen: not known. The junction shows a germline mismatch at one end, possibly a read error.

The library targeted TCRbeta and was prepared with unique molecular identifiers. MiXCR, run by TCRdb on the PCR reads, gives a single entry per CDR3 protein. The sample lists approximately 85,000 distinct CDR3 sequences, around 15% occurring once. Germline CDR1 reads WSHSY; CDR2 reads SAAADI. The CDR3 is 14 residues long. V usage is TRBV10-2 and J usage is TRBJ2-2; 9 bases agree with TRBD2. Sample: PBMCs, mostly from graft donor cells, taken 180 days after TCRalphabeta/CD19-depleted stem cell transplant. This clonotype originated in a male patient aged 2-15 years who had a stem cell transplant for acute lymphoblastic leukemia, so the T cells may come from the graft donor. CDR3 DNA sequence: TGCGCCAGCAGCGCTGGGACTAGCTCCGGGCAGCTGTTTTTT. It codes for CASSAGTSSGQLFF.